This T cell receptor (beta chain) was captured in a study of cytomegalovirus exposure and HLA in healthy donors. Whole-study context: The approximately 110 validation repertoires, a later analysis reported, used the same platform as the 550 to 700 repertoires from the first cohort.

Sequencing used immunoSEQ multiplex PCR; TCRdb keeps in-frame clones, though not all of them. The data hold around 95,000 clones, with 85% observed a single time. Per germline, CDR1 SGHVS and CDR2 FQNEAQ. V shed 7 bases and J shed 3 bases, with 22 bases lying between them. The CDR3 has 17 residues. The donors were part of the approximately 130-subject validation cohort, which stood apart from the 666-subject first cohort. The V call is TRBV7-8, the J call TRBJ1-3, with D unclear. Specimen: PBMCs. The clonotype was recovered from a man aged 18 to 29 in good health and CMV-seropositive. CDR3 DNA sequence: TGTGCCAGCACTAGCCTCCCAGACACCACGGGTGGAAACACCATATATTTT. Its translation is CASTSLPDTTGGNTIYF.